A single T cell receptor beta chain is shown here with its context. Its antigen remains unknown. Patients were ruled out by autoimmune disease history or systemic immunosuppression. This sample is drawn from a study of OX40 agonist ivuxolimab in advanced cancers. Some clones are missing from TCRdb's copy, which holds only in-frame ones; the method was immunoSEQ multiplex PCR. The sample gives 130,000 or so clones, roughly 91% of which show up once; approximately 1% is in the top ten. Study observations and caveats: Some patients who did not respond also had low normalized T-cell clonal expansion. On average, CD8+ T cells showed a greater number of expanded clones than CD4+.

CDR3 length: 13 residues. V shed 6 bases and J 2 bases; nucleotides not matched to a gene: 4. Germline V gives CDR1 MDHEN, CDR2 SYDVKM. The receptor's source is an adult with an advanced solid tumor such as melanoma, head and neck, liver or kidney cancer. Sequences were derived from CD4+ or CD8+ T cells sorted from blood, sampled in a trial of the OX40 agonist ivuxolimab. V and J are TRBV28 and TRBJ2-7; 7 bases are shared with TRBD1. This CDR3 is CASSQGVPYEQYF. Here the CDR3 DNA reads TGTGCCAGCAGCCAGGGGGTTCCCTACGAGCAGTACTTC.